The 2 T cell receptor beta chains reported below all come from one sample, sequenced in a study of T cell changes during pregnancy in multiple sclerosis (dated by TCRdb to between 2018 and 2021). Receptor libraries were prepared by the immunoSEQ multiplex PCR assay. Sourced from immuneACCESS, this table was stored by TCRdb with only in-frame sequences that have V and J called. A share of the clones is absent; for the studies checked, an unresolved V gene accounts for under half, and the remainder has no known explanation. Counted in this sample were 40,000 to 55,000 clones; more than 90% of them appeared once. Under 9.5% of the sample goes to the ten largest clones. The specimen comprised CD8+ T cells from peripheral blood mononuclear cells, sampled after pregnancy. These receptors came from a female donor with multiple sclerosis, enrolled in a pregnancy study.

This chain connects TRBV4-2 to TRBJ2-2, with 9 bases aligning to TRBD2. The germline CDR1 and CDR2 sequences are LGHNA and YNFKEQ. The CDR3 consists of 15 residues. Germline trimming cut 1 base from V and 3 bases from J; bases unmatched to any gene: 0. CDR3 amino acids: CASSQGTSDTGELFF. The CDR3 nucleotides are TGTGCCAGCAGCCAAGGGACTAGCGACACCGGGGAGCTGTTTTTT.

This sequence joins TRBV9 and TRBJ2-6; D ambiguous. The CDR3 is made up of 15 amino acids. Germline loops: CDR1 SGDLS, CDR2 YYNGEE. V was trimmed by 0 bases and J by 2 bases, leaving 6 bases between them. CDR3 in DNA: TGTGCCAGCAGCGTAGGCACAACTGGGGCCAACGTCCTGACTTTC. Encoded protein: CASSVGTTGANVLTF.